This T cell receptor beta chain was recorded in a study of OX40 agonist ivuxolimab in advanced cancers. Study-level information: The patients received agonistic anti-OX40 (CD134) antibody ivuxolimab. Patients received ivuxolimab, an intravenous treatment, every 2 weeks at 0.01 to 10 mg/kg. Whole-study results and caveats: Among the lowest peripheral clonal expansion occurred in 0.1-3.0 mg/kg partial responders. In the expanded peripheral T cells, antigen specificity was never determined.

About this clone itself: No antigen is known for it.

This CDR3 contains 14 residues. The germline gives CDR1 MNHEY, CDR2 SMNVEV (reference sequence). The trim removed 7 bases at V and 1 base at J, leaving 1 base unmatched. Generated by immunoSEQ multiplex PCR, the TCRdb table keeps only in-frame clones and is missing some. The data contain about 60,000 clones, roughly 86% of them singletons. Sequences were derived from CD4+ or CD8+ T cells sorted from blood, sampled in a trial of the OX40 agonist ivuxolimab. This chain joins TRBV27 and TRBJ2-2, with 9 nucleotides matching TRBD2. The sequence derives from an adult with an advanced solid tumor such as melanoma, head and neck, liver or kidney cancer. CDR3 DNA: TGTGCCAGCAAAGCGGGAGGGAACACCGGGGAGCTGTTTTTT. As protein: CASKAGGNTGELFF.